Below are 20 T cell receptor beta chains sequenced from a single sample in a study of shared clonotypes between healthy human individuals. Clones were sequenced by immunoSEQ multiplex PCR, and TCRdb holds only the in-frame ones, with some missing. The sample consists of over 2 million clones, 90% to 95% of them appearing once. The source material was naive CD4+ T cells sorted from blood. Subset meaning: CD45RA+ positively selected. These receptors originate from a man in his late teens or twenties in good health.

V and J are TRBV7-3 and TRBJ2-3; 8 nucleotides line up with TRBD2. J was trimmed by 6 bases and V by 5 bases; bases with no gene match: 13. Germline V gene data show CDR1 as SGHTA and CDR2 as FQGTGA. CDR3 size: 16 residues. CDR3 loop: CASSLPGAGATDTQYF. The CDR3 region has the DNA TGTGCCAGCAGCCTCCCAGGAGCGGGGGCCACGGATACGCAGTATTTT.

The chain uses TRBV5-1 and TRBJ2-7; tentatively, D is TRBD2 (5 bases). The CDR3 has 15 residues. V was cut by 4 bases and J by 0 bases, with 14 bases left in between. Germline V CDR1 and CDR2: SGHRS, YFSETQ. Here the CDR3 DNA reads TGCGCCAGCAGCACCTCGCCGGGATCCTCCTACGAGCAGTACTTC. It encodes CASSTSPGSSYEQYF.

The rearrangement uses TRBV6-5 and TRBJ2-5, with TRBD1 identical over 10 bases. V lost 5 bases and J lost 0; bases outside the gene matches: 3. The CDR3 runs to 15 residues. The germline CDR1 and CDR2 sequences are MNHEY and SVGAGI. CDR3 sequence reads: CASSPGQGNQETQYF. For the CDR3, the DNA is TGTGCCAGCAGTCCGGGACAGGGGAACCAAGAGACCCAGTACTTC.

This clone occurred once. This rearrangement joins TRBV5-6 to TRBJ2-1; 10 positions match TRBD2. V lost 0 bases, J lost 4 bases, and 4 bases stayed unmatched. This CDR3 contains 16 residues. Per germline, CDR1 SGHDT and CDR2 YYEEEE. The CDR3 region has the DNA TGTGCCAGCAGCTTGGGACCAGCGGGAGGGTACAATGAGCAGTTCTTC. Translation: CASSLGPAGGYNEQFF.

V is TRBV6-1 and J is TRBJ2-3, with 10 nucleotides matching TRBD2. There are 16 residues in the CDR3. Per the germline V gene, CDR1 is MNHNS and CDR2 is SASEGT. V trimming: 3 bases; J trimming: 5 bases; junction bases outside the gene matches: 8. The CDR3 sequence: CASSEGSGGPGDTQYF. In nucleotides, the CDR3 is TGTGCCAGCAGTGAGGGTAGCGGGGGGCCAGGAGATACGCAGTATTTT.

The chain couples TRBV6-6 to TRBJ1-2; D perhaps matches TRBD1 (6 bases). CDR3 length: 16 residues. Germline CDR1 reads MNHNY; CDR2 reads SVGAGI (reference sequence). V was shortened by 2 bases and J by 3 bases, with 16 bases between the two germline ends. DNA of the CDR3: TGTGCCAGCAGTTACCCCGCAGGGGCCCTTGACTATGGCTACACCTTC. Its translation: CASSYPAGALDYGYTF.

Concerning this clone itself: Other DNA sequences in this sample translate to the same CDR3. This sequence joins TRBV6-5 and TRBJ2-6, with unresolved D. CDR1 MNHEY and CDR2 SVGAGI come from the germline V gene. V shed 0 bases and J shed 1 base, with 4 bases lying between them. There are 15 residues in the CDR3. CDR3 amino acids: CASSYSSSGANVLTF. DNA for the CDR3: TGTGCCAGCAGTTACTCGAGTTCTGGGGCCAACGTCCTGACTTTC.

The chain couples TRBV5-1 to TRBJ1-1; D is uncertain. Germline loops: CDR1 SGHRS, CDR2 YFSETQ. CDR3 length: 14 residues. V gave up 2 bases and J gave up 1 base, with 9 bases separating them. CDR3 protein: CASSFWTPNTEAFF. The CDR3 bases are TGCGCCAGCAGCTTCTGGACCCCGAACACTGAAGCTTTCTTT.

The V and J genes are TRBV7-2 and TRBJ2-3; 8 bases line up with TRBD1. CDR1 and CDR2 (germline): SGHTA, FQGNSA. J was trimmed by 5 bases and V by 5 bases; bases with no gene match: 9. The CDR3 extends over 15 amino acids. In DNA, the CDR3 is TGTGCCAGCAGCACTAATCAGGGGGCATTAGATACGCAGTATTTT. This codes for CASSTNQGALDTQYF.

This clone showed up just once. This sequence joins TRBV7-9 and TRBJ1-1, with 10 bases that match TRBD1. This CDR3 spans 15 amino acids. V was clipped by 5 bases and J by 4 bases; unmatched bases: 7. CDR1 and CDR2 from the germline V gene are SEHNR and FQNEAQ (reference sequence). The CDR3 loop is CASSPGTGVGTEAFF. CDR3 sequence (DNA): TGTGCCAGCAGCCCCGGGACAGGGGTCGGCACTGAAGCTTTCTTT.

This chain uses TRBV6-5 with TRBJ2-7, with D maybe TRBD2 (5 bases). The CDR3 is made up of 16 amino acids. Trimming stripped 2 bases from V and 6 bases from J, with 20 bases between. Germline CDR1 MNHEY, CDR2 SVGAGI. DNA of the CDR3: TGTGCCAGCAGTTACACGGTCGGGGTCCCAACCCGCGAGCAGTACTTC. Translation: CASSYTVGVPTREQYF.

This chain connects TRBV7-2 to TRBJ2-3, with D uncertain. The CDR3 is 15 amino acids. Germline CDR1 and CDR2: SGHTA and FQGNSA. The V end was cut by 8 bases, the J end by 4 bases, with 19 bases between. This chain's CDR3 is CASAGRLGFADTQYF. For the CDR3, the DNA is TGTGCCAGCGCCGGTCGGCTAGGGTTTGCAGATACGCAGTATTTT. The whole variable domain, remainder taken from reference TRBV7-2 and TRBJ2-3, is GAGVSQSPSNKVTEKGKDVELRCDPISGHTALYWYRQSLGQGLEFLIYFQGNSAPDKSGLPSDRFSAERTGGSVSTLTIQRTQQEDSAVYLCASAGRLGFADTQYFGPGTRLTVL.

The V and J genes are TRBV7-9 and TRBJ1-6; D call uncertain. Germline V lookup: CDR1 SEHNR, CDR2 FQNEAQ (reference sequence). Trimming shortened V by 5 bases and J by 7 bases, and 15 bases separated the two germline ends. This CDR3 has 15 amino acids. The chain's CDR3 is CASSRAVLGNSPLHF. CDR3 nucleotides: TGTGCCAGCAGCCGCGCGGTCCTGGGGAATTCACCCCTCCACTTT.

As concerns this clone: The junction departs from the called germline gene at one end, perhaps through a read error. The chain is built from TRBV6-5 and TRBJ1-3; D unclear. The CDR3 runs to 13 residues. CDR1 MNHEY and CDR2 SVGAGI come from the germline V gene. CDR3 region: CASSYGSGSTIYF. Here the CDR3 DNA reads TGTGCCAGCAGTTACGGTTCTGGAAGCACCATATATTTT.

CDR3 loop: CASSPRDRGEKLFF. The CDR3 bases are TGTGCCAGTAGCCCCCGGGACAGGGGCGAAAAACTGTTTTTT. The gene calls are TRBV19 and TRBJ1-4; TRBD1 matches at 10 bases. Looked up from germline, CDR1 is LNHDA and CDR2 is SQIVND (reference sequence). The CDR3 spans 14 residues. V was pared by 6 bases and J by 8 bases, with 6 bases of the junction left unmatched.

The chain recombines TRBV15 with TRBJ2-7; TRBD2 agrees at 8 bases. Germline V lookup: CDR1 LNHNV, CDR2 YYDKDF (reference sequence). CDR3 length: 16 residues. Germline trimming cut 1 base from V and 7 bases from J; bases unmatched to any gene: 12. The CDR3: CATSRARGAGVEEQYF. CDR3 nucleotide sequence: TGTGCCACCAGCAGAGCTCGGGGAGCGGGAGTGGAGGAGCAGTACTTC.

The J gene is TRBJ2-7, the V gene TRBV12-5, with TRBD1 matching 9 bases. CDR3 length: 14 amino acids. The ends lost 4 bases at V and 1 base at J; junction bases unmatched: 2. Germline-derived CDR1 and CDR2 are LGHNT and FRNRAP. CDR3 nucleotide sequence: TGTGCTAGTGGTTCGGGACAGGGTTCCTACGAGCAGTACTTC. Amino acid sequence: CASGSGQGSYEQYF.

This clone was seen only once. The CDR3 loop reads CASSLVSRAAGNPRGYTF. The CDR3 bases are TGTGCCAGCAGCTTAGTGTCGAGGGCCGCAGGCAACCCGAGGGGCTACACCTTC. V and J are TRBV11-2 and TRBJ1-2, with unresolved D. V lost 1 base and J lost 8, with 26 bases in between. CDR3 size: 18 residues. The germline V gene encodes CDR1 SGHAT and CDR2 FQNNGV.

The chain couples TRBV7-9 to TRBJ1-2; the D gene is possibly TRBD1 (6 bases). The CDR3 consists of 15 residues. Trimming stripped 4 bases from V and 6 bases from J, with 18 bases between. The V gene's germline CDR1 is SEHNR and CDR2 FQNEAQ (reference sequence). DNA for the CDR3: TGTGCCAGCAGCTCCCCTGACAGGAAGGGGAATGGCTACACCTTC. As protein: CASSSPDRKGNGYTF.

Regarding this clone: Other DNA sequences in this sample translate to the same CDR3. This chain uses TRBV30 with TRBJ2-7, with 8 bases matching TRBD1. This CDR3 is built from 14 residues. Germline CDR1 and CDR2: GTSNPN and SVGIG (reference sequence). Germline trimming cut 1 base from V and 5 bases from J; bases unmatched to any gene: 7. The CDR3 reads CAWSGGTGAHEQYF. The CDR3 DNA reads TGTGCCTGGAGTGGAGGGACAGGAGCCCACGAGCAGTACTTC. Together with reference TRBV30 and TRBJ2-7, the CDR3 gives the full variable domain: SQTIHQWPATLVQPVGSPLSLECTVEGTSNPNLYWYRQAAGRGLQLLFYSVGIGQISSEVPQNLSASRPQDRQFILSSKKLLLSDSGFYLCAWSGGTGAHEQYFGPGTRLTVT.